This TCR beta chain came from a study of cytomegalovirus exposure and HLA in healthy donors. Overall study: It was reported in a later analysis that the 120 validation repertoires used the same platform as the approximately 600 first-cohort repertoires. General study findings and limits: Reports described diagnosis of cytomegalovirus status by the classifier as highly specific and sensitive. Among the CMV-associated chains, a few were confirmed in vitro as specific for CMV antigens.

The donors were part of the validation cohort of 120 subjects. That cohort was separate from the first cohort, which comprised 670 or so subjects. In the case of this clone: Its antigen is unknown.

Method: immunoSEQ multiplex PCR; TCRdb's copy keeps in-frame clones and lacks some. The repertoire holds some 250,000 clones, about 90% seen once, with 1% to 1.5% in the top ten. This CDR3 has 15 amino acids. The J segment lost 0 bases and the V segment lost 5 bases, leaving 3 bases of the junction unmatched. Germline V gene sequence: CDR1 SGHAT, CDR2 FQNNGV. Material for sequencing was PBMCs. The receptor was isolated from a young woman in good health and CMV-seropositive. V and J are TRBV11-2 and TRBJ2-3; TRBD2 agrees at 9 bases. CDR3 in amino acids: CASSPSGASTDTQYF. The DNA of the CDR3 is TGTGCCAGCAGCCCTAGCGGGGCTAGCACAGATACGCAGTATTTT.